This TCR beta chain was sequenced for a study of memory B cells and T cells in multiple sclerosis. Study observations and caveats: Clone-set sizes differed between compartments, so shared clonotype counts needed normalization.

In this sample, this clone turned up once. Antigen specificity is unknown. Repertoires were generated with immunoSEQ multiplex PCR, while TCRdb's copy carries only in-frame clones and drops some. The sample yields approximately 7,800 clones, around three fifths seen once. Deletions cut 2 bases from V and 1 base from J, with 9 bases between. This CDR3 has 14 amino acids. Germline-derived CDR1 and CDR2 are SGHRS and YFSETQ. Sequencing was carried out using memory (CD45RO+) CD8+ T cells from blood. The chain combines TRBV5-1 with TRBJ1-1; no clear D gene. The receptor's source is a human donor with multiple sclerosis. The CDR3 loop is CASSFVNTNTEAFF. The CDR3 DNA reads TGCGCCAGCAGCTTTGTGAACACGAACACTGAAGCTTTCTTT.